The entry below gives a single T cell receptor beta chain sequence along with its context. This specimen belongs to a study of OX40 agonist ivuxolimab in advanced cancers. Profiled with immunoSEQ multiplex PCR; TCRdb holds only in-frame clones, not every one. Counted here are approximately 60,000 clones, around nine tenths occurring once; the ten biggest clones make up just under 7%. CDR3 length: 15 residues. After removal of 5 bases from V and 5 bases from J, the junction contained 7 bases not matched to a gene. Germline assignment: CDR1 SEHNR and CDR2 FQNEAQ (reference sequence). The rearrangement joins TRBV7-9 to TRBJ2-5; 11 bases are shared with TRBD2. The source of this sequence is an adult with an advanced solid tumor such as melanoma, head and neck, liver or kidney cancer. This specimen consisted of CD4+ or CD8+ T cells sorted from blood, obtained in a trial of the OX40 agonist ivuxolimab. The CDR3 nucleotides are TGTGCCAGCAGCCCTACTAGCGGGAGTGGTGAGACCCAGTACTTC. Translating gives CASSPTSGSGETQYF.